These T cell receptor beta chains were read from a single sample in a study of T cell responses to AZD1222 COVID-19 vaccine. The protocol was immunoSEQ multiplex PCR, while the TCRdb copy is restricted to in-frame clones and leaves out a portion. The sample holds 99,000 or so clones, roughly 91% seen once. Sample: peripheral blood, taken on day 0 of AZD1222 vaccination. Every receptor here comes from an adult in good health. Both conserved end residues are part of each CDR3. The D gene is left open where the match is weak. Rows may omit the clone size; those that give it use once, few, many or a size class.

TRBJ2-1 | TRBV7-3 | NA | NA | CASSLSISSYNEQFF | TGTGCCAGCAGCTTGTCAATTAGCTCCTACAATGAGCAGTTCTTC
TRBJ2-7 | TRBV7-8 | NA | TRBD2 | CASSPDRPITSGSSYEQYF | TGTGCCAGCAGTCCCGACAGGCCGATAACTAGCGGGAGCTCCTACGAGCAGTACTTC
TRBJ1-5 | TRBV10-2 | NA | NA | CASSESSVSNQPQHF | TGCGCCAGCAGTGAGTCGAGTGTTAGCAATCAGCCCCAGCATTTT
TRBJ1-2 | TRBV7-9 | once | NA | CASSPAGGNYGYTF | TGTGCCAGCAGCCCCGCGGGGGGGAACTATGGCTACACCTTC
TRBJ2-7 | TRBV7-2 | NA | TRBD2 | CASSLGPGSGNREQYF | TGTGCCAGCAGCTTAGGGCCAGGTAGCGGGAACCGCGAGCAGTACTTC
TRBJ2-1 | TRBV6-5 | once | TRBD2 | CASNPLLAGNEQFF | TGTGCCAGCAACCCCCTACTAGCGGGGAATGAGCAGTTCTTC
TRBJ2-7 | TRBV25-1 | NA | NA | CASREGTPMDHEQYF | TGTGCCAGCAGAGAAGGGACACCCATGGACCACGAGCAGTACTTC
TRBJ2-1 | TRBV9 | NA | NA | CASSGSRGNEQFF | TGTGCCAGCAGCGGAAGTAGGGGCAATGAGCAGTTCTTC
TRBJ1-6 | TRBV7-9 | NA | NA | CASSLDNSPLHF | TGTGCCAGCAGCTTAGATAATTCACCCCTCCACTTT
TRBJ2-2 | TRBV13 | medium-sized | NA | CASSQTKQDKDTGELFF | TGTGCCAGCAGCCAAACCAAACAGGATAAGGACACCGGGGAGCTGTTTTTT
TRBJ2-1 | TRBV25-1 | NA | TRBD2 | CASSDPSGRPSNEQFF | TGTGCCAGCAGTGATCCTAGCGGGAGGCCAAGCAATGAGCAGTTCTTC
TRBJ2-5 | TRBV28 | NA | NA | CASSVTRVGAETQYF | TGTGCCAGCAGTGTAACTAGGGTTGGGGCAGAGACCCAGTACTTC
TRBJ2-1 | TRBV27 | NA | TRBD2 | CASSLLAGSSSEQFF | TGTGCCAGCAGTTTACTAGCGGGATCCTCCAGTGAGCAGTTCTTC
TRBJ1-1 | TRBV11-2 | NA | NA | CASSQSGGRTEAFF | TGTGCCAGCAGCCAAAGTGGGGGGAGGACTGAAGCTTTCTTT
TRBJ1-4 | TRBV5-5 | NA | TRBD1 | CASSGTVATNEKLFF | TGTGCCAGCAGCGGGACAGTTGCAACTAATGAAAAACTGTTTTTT
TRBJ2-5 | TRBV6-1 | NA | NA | CASSEVWGETQYF | TGTGCCAGCAGTGAAGTGTGGGGTGAGACCCAGTACTTC
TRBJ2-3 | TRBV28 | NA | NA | CASSLRGGGDTQYF | TGTGCCAGCAGTTTAAGGGGTGGAGGGGATACGCAGTATTTT
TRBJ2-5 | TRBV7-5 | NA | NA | CVRSLGETQYF | TGTGTCAGAAGCTTAGGAGAGACCCAGTACTTC
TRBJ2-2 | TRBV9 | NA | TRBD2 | CASSAPGTSTPGELFF | TGTGCCAGCAGCGCCCCCGGGACTAGTACCCCCGGGGAGCTGTTTTTT
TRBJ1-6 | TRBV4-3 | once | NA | CASSLTPGAENSPLHF | TGCGCCAGCAGCCTTACCCCGGGAGCAGAGAATTCACCCCTCCACTTT
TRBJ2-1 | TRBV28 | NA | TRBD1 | CASTHHRGQPIHNEQFF | TGTGCCAGCACCCACCACAGGGGGCAACCCATCCACAATGAGCAGTTCTTC
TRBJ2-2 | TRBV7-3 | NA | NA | CASSLGGAPNTGELFF | TGTGCCAGCAGCTTAGGCGGGGCCCCGAACACCGGGGAGCTGTTTTTT
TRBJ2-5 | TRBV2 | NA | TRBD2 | CASSASGRGETQYF | TGTGCCAGCAGTGCTAGCGGGAGGGGGGAGACCCAGTACTTC
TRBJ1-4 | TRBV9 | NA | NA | CASSAGGTTNEKLFF | TGTGCCAGCAGCGCGGGAGGGACAACTAATGAAAAACTGTTTTTT
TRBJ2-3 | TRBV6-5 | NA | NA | CASPGGPGDTQYF | TGTGCCAGCCCAGGAGGGCCAGGGGATACGCAGTATTTT
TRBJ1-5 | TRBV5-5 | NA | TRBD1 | CASSETGFNQPQHF | TGTGCCAGCAGCGAGACAGGGTTTAATCAGCCCCAGCATTTT
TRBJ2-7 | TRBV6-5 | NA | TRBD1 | CASNSGQSYEQYF | TGTGCCAGCAACTCGGGACAGTCCTACGAGCAGTACTTC
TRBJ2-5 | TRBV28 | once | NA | CASSLGRGGRGQETQYF | TGTGCCAGCAGTTTGGGAAGGGGTGGCAGGGGCCAAGAGACCCAGTACTTC
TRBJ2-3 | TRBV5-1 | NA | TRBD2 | CASLGGTSTDTQYF | TGCGCCAGCCTGGGGGGGACTAGCACAGATACGCAGTATTTT
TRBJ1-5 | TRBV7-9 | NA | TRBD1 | CASSSGTGVQPQHF | TGTGCCAGCAGTTCCGGGACAGGGGTCCAGCCCCAGCATTTT
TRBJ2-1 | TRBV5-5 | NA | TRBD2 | CASSLAGDVRNEQFF | TGTGCCAGCAGTTTAGCGGGAGATGTTAGGAATGAGCAGTTCTTC
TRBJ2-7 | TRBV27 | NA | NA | CASSFIHYGRPYEQYF | TGTGCCAGCAGTTTCATCCACTACGGGAGACCTTACGAGCAGTACTTC
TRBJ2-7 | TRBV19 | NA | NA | CASSSGVGYEQYF | TGTGCCAGTAGTAGTGGGGTGGGGTACGAGCAGTACTTC
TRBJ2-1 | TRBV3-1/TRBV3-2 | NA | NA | CASSLREFNEQFF | TGTGCCAGCAGCCTCCGGGAGTTCAATGAGCAGTTCTTC